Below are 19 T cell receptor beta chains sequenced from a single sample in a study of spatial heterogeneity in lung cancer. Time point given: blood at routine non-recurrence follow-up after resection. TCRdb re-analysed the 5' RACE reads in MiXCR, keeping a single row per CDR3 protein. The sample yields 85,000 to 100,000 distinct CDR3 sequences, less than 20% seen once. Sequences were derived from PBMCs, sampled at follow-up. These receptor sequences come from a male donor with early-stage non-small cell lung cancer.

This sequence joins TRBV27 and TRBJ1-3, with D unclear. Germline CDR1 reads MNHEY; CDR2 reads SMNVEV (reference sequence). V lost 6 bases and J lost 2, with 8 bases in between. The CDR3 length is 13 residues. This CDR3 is CASSWTAGNTIYF. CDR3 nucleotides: TGTGCCAGCAGCTGGACTGCTGGAAACACCATATATTTT.

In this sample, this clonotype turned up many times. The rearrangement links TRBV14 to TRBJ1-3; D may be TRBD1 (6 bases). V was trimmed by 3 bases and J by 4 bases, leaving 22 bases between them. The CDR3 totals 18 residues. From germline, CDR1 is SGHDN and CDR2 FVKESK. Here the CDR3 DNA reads TGTGCCAGCAGCCACCCTCTCGGCGGGGGGCGAGGAGGAAACACCATATATTTT. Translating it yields CASSHPLGGGRGGNTIYF.

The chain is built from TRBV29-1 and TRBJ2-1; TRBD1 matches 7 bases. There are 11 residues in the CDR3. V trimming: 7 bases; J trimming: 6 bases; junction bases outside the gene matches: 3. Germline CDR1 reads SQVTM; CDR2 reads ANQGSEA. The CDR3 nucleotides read TGCAGCGGGGACAGTTCCAATGAGCAGTTCTTC. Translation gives CSGDSSNEQFF.

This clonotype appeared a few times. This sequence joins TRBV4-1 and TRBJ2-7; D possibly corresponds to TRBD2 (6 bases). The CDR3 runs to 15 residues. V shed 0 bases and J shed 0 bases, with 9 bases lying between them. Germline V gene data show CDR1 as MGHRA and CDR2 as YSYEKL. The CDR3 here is CASSQERGISYEQYF. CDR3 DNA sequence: TGCGCCAGCAGCCAAGAGCGCGGGATCTCCTACGAGCAGTACTTC.

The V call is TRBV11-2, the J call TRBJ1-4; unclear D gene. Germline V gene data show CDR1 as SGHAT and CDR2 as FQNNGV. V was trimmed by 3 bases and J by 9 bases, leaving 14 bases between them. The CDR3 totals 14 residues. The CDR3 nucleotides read TGTGCCAGCAGCTTTTTCGAAGGGAGAAAAAAACTGTTTTTT. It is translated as CASSFFEGRKKLFF.

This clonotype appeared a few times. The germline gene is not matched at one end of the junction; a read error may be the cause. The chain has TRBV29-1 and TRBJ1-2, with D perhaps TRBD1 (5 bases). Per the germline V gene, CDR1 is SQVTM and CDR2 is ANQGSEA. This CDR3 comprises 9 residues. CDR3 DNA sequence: TGCAGCGTCGGTGGGCAGGGAAGCTTC. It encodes CSVGGQGSF. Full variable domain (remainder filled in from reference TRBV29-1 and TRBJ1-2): SAVISQKPSRDICQRGTSLTIQCQVDSQVTMMFWYRQQPGQSLTLIATANQGSEATYESGFVIDKFPISRPNLTFSTLTVSNMSPEDSSIYLCSVGGQGSFGSGTRLTVV.

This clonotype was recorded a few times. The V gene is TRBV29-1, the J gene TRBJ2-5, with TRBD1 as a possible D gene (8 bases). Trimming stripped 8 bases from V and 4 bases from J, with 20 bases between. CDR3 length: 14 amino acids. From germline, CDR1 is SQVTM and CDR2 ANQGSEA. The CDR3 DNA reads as TGCAGCTCCAGGACAGGGAGGGGCACAGAGACCCAGTACTTC. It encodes CSSRTGRGTETQYF.

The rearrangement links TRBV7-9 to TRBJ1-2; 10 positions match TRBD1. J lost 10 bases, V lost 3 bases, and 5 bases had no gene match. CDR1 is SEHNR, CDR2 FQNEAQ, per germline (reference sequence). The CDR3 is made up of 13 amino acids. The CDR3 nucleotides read TGTGCCAGCAGCTTCGGGACAGGGGAGGACTACACCTTC. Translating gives CASSFGTGEDYTF.

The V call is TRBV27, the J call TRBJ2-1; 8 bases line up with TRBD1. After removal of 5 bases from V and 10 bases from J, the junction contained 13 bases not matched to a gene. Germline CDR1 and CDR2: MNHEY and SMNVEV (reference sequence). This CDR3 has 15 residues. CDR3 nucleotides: TGTGCCAGCAGTCCCCTTGCAGGGGGCGCGGGGGAGCAGTTCTTC. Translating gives CASSPLAGGAGEQFF.

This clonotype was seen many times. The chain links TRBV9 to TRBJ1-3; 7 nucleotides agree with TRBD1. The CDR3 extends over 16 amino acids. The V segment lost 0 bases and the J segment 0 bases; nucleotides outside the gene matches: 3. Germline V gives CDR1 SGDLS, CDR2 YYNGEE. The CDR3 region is CASSVDRGSSGNTIYF. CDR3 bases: TGTGCCAGCAGCGTAGACAGGGGAAGCTCTGGAAACACCATATATTTT.

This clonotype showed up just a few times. CDR3 sequence: CASSRGTGVIEQYF. For the CDR3, the DNA is TGTGCCAGCAGCCGCGGGACAGGGGTCATCGAGCAGTACTTC. V gene TRBV7-8 combines with J gene TRBJ2-7; 10 nucleotides match TRBD1. The J segment lost 6 bases and the V segment lost 5 bases, leaving 7 bases of the junction unmatched. Looked up from germline, CDR1 is SGHVS and CDR2 is FQNEAQ. The CDR3 sequence is 14 residues long.

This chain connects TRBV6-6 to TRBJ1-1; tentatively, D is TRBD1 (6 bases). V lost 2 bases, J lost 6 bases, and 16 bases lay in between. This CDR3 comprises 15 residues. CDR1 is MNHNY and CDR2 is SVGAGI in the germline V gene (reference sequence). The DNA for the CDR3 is TGTGCCAGCAGTTACGAGTCGGGGGCGAGATCTGAAGCTTTCTTT. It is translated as CASSYESGARSEAFF.

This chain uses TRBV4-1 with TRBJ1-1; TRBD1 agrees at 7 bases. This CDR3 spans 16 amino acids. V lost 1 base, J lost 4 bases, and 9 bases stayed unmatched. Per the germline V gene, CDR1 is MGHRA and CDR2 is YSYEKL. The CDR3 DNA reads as TGCGCCAGCAGCCAAGCAGGGGGATGGTTGGGCACTGAAGCTTTCTTT. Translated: CASSQAGGWLGTEAFF.

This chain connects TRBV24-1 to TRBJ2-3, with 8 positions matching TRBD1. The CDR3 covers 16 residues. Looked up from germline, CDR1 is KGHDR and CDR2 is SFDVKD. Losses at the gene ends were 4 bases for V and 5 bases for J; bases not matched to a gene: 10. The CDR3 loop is CATSDATGGAIDTQYF. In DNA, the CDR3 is TGTGCCACCAGTGACGCCACAGGGGGAGCGATAGATACGCAGTATTTT.

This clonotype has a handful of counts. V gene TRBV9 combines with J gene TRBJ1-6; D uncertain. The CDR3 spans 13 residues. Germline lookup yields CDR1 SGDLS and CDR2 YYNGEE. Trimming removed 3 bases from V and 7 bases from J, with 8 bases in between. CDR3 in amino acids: CASSGLGNSPLHF. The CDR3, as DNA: TGTGCCAGCAGCGGTCTCGGAAATTCACCCCTCCACTTT.

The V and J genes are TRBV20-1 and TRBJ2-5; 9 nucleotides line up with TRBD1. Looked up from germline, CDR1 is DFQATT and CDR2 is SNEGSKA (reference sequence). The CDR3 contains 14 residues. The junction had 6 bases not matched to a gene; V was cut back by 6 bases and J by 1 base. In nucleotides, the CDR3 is TGCAGTGCAGGGGGACAGGGTATCCAAGAGACCCAGTACTTC. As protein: CSAGGQGIQETQYF.

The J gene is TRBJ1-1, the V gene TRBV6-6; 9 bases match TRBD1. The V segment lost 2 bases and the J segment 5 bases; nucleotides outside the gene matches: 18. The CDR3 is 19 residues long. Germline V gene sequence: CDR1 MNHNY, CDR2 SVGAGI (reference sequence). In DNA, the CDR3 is TGTGCCAGCAGTTACGCGGGTTTCTCTCAGACAGGGGGTGGAACTGAAGCTTTCTTT. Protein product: CASSYAGFSQTGGGTEAFF.

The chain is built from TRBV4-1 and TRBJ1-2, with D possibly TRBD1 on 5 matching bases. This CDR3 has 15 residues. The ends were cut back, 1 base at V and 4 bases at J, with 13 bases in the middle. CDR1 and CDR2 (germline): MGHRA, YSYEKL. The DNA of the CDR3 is TGCGCCAGCAGCCAAGCAGCCGGACAAATCTATGGCTACACCTTC. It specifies CASSQAAGQIYGYTF.

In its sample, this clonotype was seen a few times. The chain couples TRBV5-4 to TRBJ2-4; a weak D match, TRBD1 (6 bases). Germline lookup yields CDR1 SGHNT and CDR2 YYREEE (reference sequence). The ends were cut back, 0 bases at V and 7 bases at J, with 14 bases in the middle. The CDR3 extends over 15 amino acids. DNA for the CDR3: TGTGCCAGCAGCTTGGGGGGATCAGGGGAGAACATTCAGTACTTC. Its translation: CASSLGGSGENIQYF.